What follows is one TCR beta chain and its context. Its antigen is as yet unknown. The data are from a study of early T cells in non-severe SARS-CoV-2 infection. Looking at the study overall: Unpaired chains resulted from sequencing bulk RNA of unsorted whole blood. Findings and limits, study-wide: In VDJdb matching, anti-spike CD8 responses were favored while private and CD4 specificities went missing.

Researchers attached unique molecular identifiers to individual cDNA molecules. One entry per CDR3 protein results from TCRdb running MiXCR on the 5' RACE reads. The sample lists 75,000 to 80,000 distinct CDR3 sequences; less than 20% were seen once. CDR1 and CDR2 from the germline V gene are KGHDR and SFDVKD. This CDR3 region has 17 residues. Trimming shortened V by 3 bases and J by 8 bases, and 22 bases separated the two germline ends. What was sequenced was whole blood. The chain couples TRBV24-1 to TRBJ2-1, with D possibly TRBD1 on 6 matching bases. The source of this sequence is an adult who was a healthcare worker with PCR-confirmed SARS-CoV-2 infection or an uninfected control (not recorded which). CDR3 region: CATSDVGPTGGKDEQFF. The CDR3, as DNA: TGTGCCACCAGTGATGTGGGACCGACAGGTGGTAAAGATGAGCAGTTCTTC.